The TCR beta chain described here comes from a study of control samples from healthy donors and cancer patients. This CDR3 contains 17 residues. V gave up 3 bases and J gave up 0 bases, with 15 bases separating them. Germline V gives CDR1 MDHEN, CDR2 SYDVKM. This table comes from immunoSEQ multiplex PCR, and its TCRdb copy is limited to in-frame clones, with some not included. The sample lists around 63,000 clones, around 87% occurring once. This clone was counted a single time. V usage is TRBV28 and J usage is TRBJ1-5, with D possibly matching TRBD1 (6 bases). The sample was PBMCs. This sequence originates from a woman in her 50s with head and neck cancer. For the CDR3, the DNA is TGTGCCAGCAGTTTCGGCCAGGGGCTTTATAGCAATCAGCCCCAGCATTTT. Translated: CASSFGQGLYSNQPQHF.